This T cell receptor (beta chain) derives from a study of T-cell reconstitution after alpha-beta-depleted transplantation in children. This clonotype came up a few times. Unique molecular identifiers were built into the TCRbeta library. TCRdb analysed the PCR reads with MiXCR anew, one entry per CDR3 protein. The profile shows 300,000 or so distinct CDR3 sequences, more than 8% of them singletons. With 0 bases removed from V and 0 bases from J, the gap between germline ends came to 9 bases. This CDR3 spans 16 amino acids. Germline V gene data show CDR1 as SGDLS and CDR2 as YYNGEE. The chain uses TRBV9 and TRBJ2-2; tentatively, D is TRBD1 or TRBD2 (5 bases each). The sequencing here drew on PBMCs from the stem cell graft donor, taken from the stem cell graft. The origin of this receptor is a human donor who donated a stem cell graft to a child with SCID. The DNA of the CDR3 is TGTGCCAGCAGCGTAGGGGGACGGGCGAACACCGGGGAGCTGTTTTTT. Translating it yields CASSVGGRANTGELFF.